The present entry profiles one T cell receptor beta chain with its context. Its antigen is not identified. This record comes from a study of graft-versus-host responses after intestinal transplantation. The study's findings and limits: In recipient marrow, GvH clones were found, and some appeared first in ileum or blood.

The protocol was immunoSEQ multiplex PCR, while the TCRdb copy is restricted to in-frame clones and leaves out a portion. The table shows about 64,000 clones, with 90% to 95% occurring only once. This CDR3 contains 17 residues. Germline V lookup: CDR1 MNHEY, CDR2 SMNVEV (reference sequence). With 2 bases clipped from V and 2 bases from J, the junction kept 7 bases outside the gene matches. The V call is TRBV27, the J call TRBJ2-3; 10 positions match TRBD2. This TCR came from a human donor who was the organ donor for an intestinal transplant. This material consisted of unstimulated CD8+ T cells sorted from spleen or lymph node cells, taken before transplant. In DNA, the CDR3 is TGTGCCAGCAGTTTAGGTGGACTAGCGGATGACACAGATACGCAGTATTTT. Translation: CASSLGGLADDTDTQYF.